This T cell receptor beta chain was sequenced for a study of blood T cell repertoires in COVID-19. Across the whole study: The study drew acute and convalescent COVID-19 samples from the United States, Italy and Spain. In each case, the material was cDNA or gDNA derived from T cells, B-cell-depleted T cells, or PBMCs.

How the authors handled the data: Nucleated cell counts were estimated from reference gene primer amplification. Repertoires were generated with immunoSEQ multiplex PCR, while TCRdb's copy carries only in-frame clones and drops some. V and J calls and clone size are those listed in that table; D and trimming were worked out from the DNA. The data show 200,000 to 300,000 clones, with approximately 86% seen just once and approximately 9.8% held by the top ten. The CDR3 is 16 residues long. V was cut by 1 base and J by 2 bases, with 12 bases left in between. Germline CDR1 MNHEY, CDR2 SVGEGT. Sequencing was performed on peripheral blood. The chain couples TRBV6-2 or TRBV6-3 to TRBJ2-1; no firm D call. The sequence was collected from a man aged 40-49 years who had recovered from COVID-19. CDR3 DNA: TGTGCCAGCAGTTACTACTACCCGACGACCTACAATGAGCAGTTCTTC. This translates into CASSYYYPTTYNEQFF.